These T cell receptor beta chains were read from a single sample in a study of OX40 agonist ivuxolimab in advanced cancers. Clones were sequenced by immunoSEQ multiplex PCR, and TCRdb holds only the in-frame ones, with some missing. Of roughly 25,000 clones listed, over 60% are singletons. The sequences come from CD4+ or CD8+ T cells sorted from blood, collected in a trial of the OX40 agonist ivuxolimab. Receptors originate from an adult with an advanced solid tumor such as melanoma, head and neck, liver or kidney cancer. Each CDR3 is given with its conserved first and last residue. A D gene is named only where the DNA matches it firmly. Size tells how often a clone was seen (once, few, many) or the class of an expanded clone, and some rows leave it out.

>TRBV23-1|.|few|TRBJ2-1
TGCGCCAGCAGTCGTAAGATGGTTAATGAGCAGTTCTTC
CASSRKMVNEQFF
>TRBV19|TRBD1|.|TRBJ1-6
TGTGCCAGTAGTGACAGGGGCTCCTATAATTCACCCCTCCACTTT
CASSDRGSYNSPLHF
>TRBV4-1|.|.|TRBJ2-2
TGCGCCAGCAGCCTCCGGGCCCTCCATACCGGGGGGAACACCGGGGAGCTGTTTTTT
CASSLRALHTGGNTGELFF
>TRBV7-6|.|few|TRBJ2-6
TGTGCCAGCAGCACACAATGTGAATCTCACAAGTCGGGCCAACGTCCTGACTTC
CASSTQCESHKSGQRPDF
>TRBV7-9|TRBD2|.|TRBJ2-4
TGTGCCAGCAGCTTAGCGATGTGGGCTAGCGGGGCTAAAAACATTCAGTACTTC
CASSLAMWASGAKNIQYF
>TRBV6-1|TRBD1|.|TRBJ2-7
TGTGCCAGCAGATCCCCCGGGACAGGGATCCCCGAGCAGTACTTC
CASRSPGTGIPEQYF
>TRBV7-9|TRBD1|.|TRBJ2-5
TGTGCCAGCAGCCCCCCCACGGACAGGGGCCCGGGTGGGACCCAGTACTTC
CASSPPTDRGPGGTQYF
>TRBV4-1|TRBD1|.|TRBJ1-6
TGCGCCAGCAGCGTAGTCACAGGGGGGAATTCACCCCTCCACTTT
CASSVVTGGNSPLHF
>TRBV7-4|TRBD2|.|TRBJ2-3
TGTGCCAGCAGCCGCGGACTAGCGGGGGGGGTAGATACGCAGTATTTT
CASSRGLAGGVDTQYF
>TRBV6-1|.|.|TRBJ2-7
TGTGCCAGCAGCGAACCCAGGTACGCCTACGAGCAGTACTTC
CASSEPRYAYEQYF
>TRBV6-1|.|many|TRBJ2-2
TGTGCCAGCAGTGAATTATTAACGGGGACCGGGGAGCTGTTTTTT
CASSELLTGTGELFF
>TRBV29-1|TRBD1|.|TRBJ2-7
TGCAGCGTTGAAAGGCAGCAGGGGGCCTACGAGCAGTACTTC
CSVERQQGAYEQYF
>TRBV9|.|.|TRBJ2-1
TGTGCCAGCAGCTATCTGGGGAGCGGGCTGAATGAGCAGTTCTTC
CASSYLGSGLNEQFF
>TRBV9|.|.|TRBJ2-3
TGTGCCAGCAGCGTAGGGGGATTCATGACAGATACGCAGTATTTT
CASSVGGFMTDTQYF
>TRBV14|.|.|TRBJ2-7
TGTGCCAGCAGCCTGGACTACCCAGGGCGGCTTACCTACGAGCAGTACTTC
CASSLDYPGRLTYEQYF
>TRBV7-9|TRBD1|.|TRBJ2-2
TGTGCCAGCAGCCCTGGGGACAGGGTCACCGGGGAGCTGTTTTTT
CASSPGDRVTGELFF
>TRBV7-6|.|.|TRBJ2-1
TGTGCCAGCAGGGAGGAGCGCGGGCCATACAATGAGCAGTTCTTC
CASREERGPYNEQFF
>TRBV7-3|.|medium-sized|TRBJ2-1
TGTGCCAGCAGCCCCGACCGGCCGGGGACATACTCCTACAATGAGCAGTTCTTC
CASSPDRPGTYSYNEQFF
>TRBV5-8|.|.|TRBJ1-1
TGTGCCAGCAGCTTTAGGGTTGGGAACACTGAAGCTTTCTTT
CASSFRVGNTEAFF
>TRBV5-6|.|.|TRBJ2-3
TGTGCCAGCAGCTTGGCCGCCAGTTCTAGCACAGATACGCAGTATTTT
CASSLAASSSTDTQYF
>TRBV5-6|.|.|TRBJ2-1
TGTGCCAGCAGCAGCGACAACAATGAGCAGTTCTTC
CASSSDNNEQFF
>TRBV5-4|.|.|TRBJ2-1
TGTGCCAGCAGCTTCGCGGGGGCCACCAATGAGCAGTTCTTC
CASSFAGATNEQFF
>TRBV4-2|TRBD2|.|TRBJ2-5
TGTGCCAGCAGCCAAGTAGCGGGGGAGACCCAGTACTTC
CASSQVAGETQYF
>TRBV5-6|TRBD1|few|TRBJ1-4
TGTGCCAGCAGCCCGACAGGGGGGGCTAATGAAAAACTGTTTTTT
CASSPTGGANEKLFF
>TRBV4-1|TRBD1|.|TRBJ2-7
TGCGCCAGCAGCCCTGGACAGGTTAGCTACGAGCAGTACTTC
CASSPGQVSYEQYF
>TRBV13|.|.|TRBJ2-4
TGTGCCAGCAGCTTAGCCGAAAACATTCAGTACTTC
CASSLAENIQYF